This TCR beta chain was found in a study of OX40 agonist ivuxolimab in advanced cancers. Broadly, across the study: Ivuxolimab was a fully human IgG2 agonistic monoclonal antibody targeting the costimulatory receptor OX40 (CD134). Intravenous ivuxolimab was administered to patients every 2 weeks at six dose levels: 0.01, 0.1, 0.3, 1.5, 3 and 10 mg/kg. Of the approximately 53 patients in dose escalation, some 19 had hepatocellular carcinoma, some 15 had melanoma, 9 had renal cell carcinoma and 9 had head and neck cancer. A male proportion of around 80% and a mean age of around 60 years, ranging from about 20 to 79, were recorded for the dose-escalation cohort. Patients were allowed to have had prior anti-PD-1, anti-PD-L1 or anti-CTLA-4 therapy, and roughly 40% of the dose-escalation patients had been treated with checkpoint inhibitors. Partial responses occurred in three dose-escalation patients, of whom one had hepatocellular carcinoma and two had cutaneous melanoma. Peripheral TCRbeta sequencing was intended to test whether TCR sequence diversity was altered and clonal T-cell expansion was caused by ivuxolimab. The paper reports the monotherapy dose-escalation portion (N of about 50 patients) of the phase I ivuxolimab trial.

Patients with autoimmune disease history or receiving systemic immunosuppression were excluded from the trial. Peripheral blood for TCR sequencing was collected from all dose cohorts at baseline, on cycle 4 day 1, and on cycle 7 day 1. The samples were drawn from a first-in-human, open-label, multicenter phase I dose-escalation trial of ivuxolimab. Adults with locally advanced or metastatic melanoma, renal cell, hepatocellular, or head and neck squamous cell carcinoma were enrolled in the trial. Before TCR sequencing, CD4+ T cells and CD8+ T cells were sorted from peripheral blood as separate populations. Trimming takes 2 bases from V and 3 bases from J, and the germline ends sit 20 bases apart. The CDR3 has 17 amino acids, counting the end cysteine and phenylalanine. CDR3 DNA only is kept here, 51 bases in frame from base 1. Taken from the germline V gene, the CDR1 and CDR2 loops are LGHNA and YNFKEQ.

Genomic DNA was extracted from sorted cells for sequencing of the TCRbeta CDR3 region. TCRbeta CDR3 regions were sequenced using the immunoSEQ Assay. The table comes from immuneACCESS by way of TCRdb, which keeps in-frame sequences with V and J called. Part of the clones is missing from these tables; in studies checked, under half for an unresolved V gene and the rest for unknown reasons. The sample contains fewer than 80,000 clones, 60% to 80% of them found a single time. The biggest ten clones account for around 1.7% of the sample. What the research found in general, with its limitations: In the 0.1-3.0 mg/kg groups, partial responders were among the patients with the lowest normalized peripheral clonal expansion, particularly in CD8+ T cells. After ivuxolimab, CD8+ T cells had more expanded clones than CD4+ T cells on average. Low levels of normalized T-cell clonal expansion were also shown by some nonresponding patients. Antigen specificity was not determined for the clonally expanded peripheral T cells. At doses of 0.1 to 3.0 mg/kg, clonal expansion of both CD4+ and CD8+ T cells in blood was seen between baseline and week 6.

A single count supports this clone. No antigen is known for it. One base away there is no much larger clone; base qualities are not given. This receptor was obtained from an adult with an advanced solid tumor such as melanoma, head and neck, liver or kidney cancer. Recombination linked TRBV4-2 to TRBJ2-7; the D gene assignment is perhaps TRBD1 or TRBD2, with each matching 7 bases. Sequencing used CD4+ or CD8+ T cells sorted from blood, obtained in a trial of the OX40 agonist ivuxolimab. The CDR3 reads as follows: CASSQSPGGGALYEQYF. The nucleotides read TGTGCCAGCAGCCAATCCCCAGGGGGAGGGGCCCTCTACGAGCAGTACTTC.